This TCR beta chain came from a study of T cell repertoires in cytomegalovirus infection. Overall study context: It can be stated that public TCR beta signatures indicated CMV infection as well as a matching HLA type. Broader study findings: There were carriers of CMV plus the relevant HLA, and cumulative public TCR beta family frequency identified them. HLA-C-restricted, CMV-specific TCR beta clonotypes were dominant ex vivo.

The CDR3 length is 14 residues. Trimming cost V 5 bases and J 3 bases; bases outside gene matches: 5. Germline V gene sequence: CDR1 SGHTA, CDR2 FQGTGA. This clonotype has at least ten counts. Antigen: not known. MiXCR was run by TCRdb on the reads, yielding one entry per CDR3 protein. The sample has around 300,000 distinct CDR3 sequences, roughly 9.5% seen once. The source is a human donor in good health (CMV status not recorded). Some clones in this sample may be carry-over from other donors' samples. This rearrangement joins TRBV7-3 to TRBJ2-3; 7 bases map to TRBD2. The sequencing sample was made of PBMCs. The CDR3 nucleotides read TGTGCCAGCAGCAAGCTGCGGGAGACAGATACGCAGTATTTT. Translating it yields CASSKLRETDTQYF.